Following are 18 T cell receptor beta chains from one sample sequenced in a study of cytomegalovirus exposure and HLA in healthy donors. It was with 60 Vbeta and 13 Jbeta primers that the PCR ran. The assay was immunoSEQ multiplex PCR, and TCRdb's table has in-frame clones only and misses some. The sample comprises 130,000 to 150,000 clones, 76% of which are singletons, and approximately 4% rests with the top ten. The sequenced sample was PBMCs. These TCRs come from a man aged 18-30 years in good health and CMV-seronegative.

The rearrangement joins TRBV5-1 to TRBJ1-4; D is unclear. Trimming pared 2 bases from V and 2 bases from J, leaving 16 bases between. This CDR3 has 17 residues. Per germline, CDR1 SGHRS and CDR2 YFSETQ. The CDR3 sequence is CASSFSAGVVTNEKLFF. CDR3 DNA: TGCGCCAGCAGCTTCTCTGCCGGGGTAGTCACTAATGAAAAACTGTTTTTT.

The chain carries TRBV2 and TRBJ2-7; tentative D call: TRBD1 (5 bases). The germline V and J ends were trimmed by 8 bases and 3 bases, with 11 bases remaining between them. CDR1 SNHLY and CDR2 FYNNEI come from the germline V gene. The CDR3 has 12 amino acids. Written as DNA, the CDR3 is TGTGCCAGCGGTACAGGTTTCTACGAGCAGTACTTC. This encodes CASGTGFYEQYF.

As regards this clone: Relative to the germline gene, one junction end is altered; a read error may explain this. Other DNA sequences in the same sample also yield this CDR3. The chain links TRBV5-6 to TRBJ2-5; D ambiguous. The germline gives CDR1 SGHDT, CDR2 YYEEEE. The CDR3 has 11 residues. As DNA, the CDR3 is TGCGCCAGCAGCTTCCGGGAGACCCAGTACTTC. Translated: CASSFRETQYF.

The V call is TRBV7-8, the J call TRBJ2-5, with TRBD1 matching 8 bases. J gave up 5 bases and V 3 bases, and 5 bases lay outside the gene matches. CDR1 and CDR2 from the germline V gene are SGHVS and FQNEAQ. The CDR3 length is 14 residues. The CDR3 reads CASSFRQGRETQYF. The CDR3, as DNA: TGTGCCAGCAGCTTTCGACAGGGGCGGGAGACCCAGTACTTC.

This chain connects TRBV4-1 to TRBJ1-2; tentative D call: TRBD1 (6 bases). This CDR3 is 16 amino acids long. Germline V gene data show CDR1 as MGHRA and CDR2 as YSYEKL. Trimming left V 4 bases short and J 7 bases short, with 22 bases between. The CDR3 coding sequence is TGCGCCAGCAGCCTAACAATCATAGGGGGGGGCAGTGGCTACACCTTC. Its protein is CASSLTIIGGGSGYTF.

This chain links TRBV27 with TRBJ2-7; 11 bases agree with TRBD2. The trim removed 5 bases at V and 5 bases at J, leaving 5 bases unmatched. The CDR3 is made up of 14 amino acids. Germline CDR1 is MNHEY and CDR2 is SMNVEV (reference sequence). DNA of the CDR3: TGTGCCAGCAGTCGACTAGCGGGATTAAACGAGCAGTACTTC. This encodes CASSRLAGLNEQYF.

In DNA, the CDR3 is TGTGCCAGCAGCCCTAGGACAGGGGGCGCGGATACGCAGTATTTT. Translation: CASSPRTGGADTQYF. The V and J genes are TRBV7-8 and TRBJ2-3, with TRBD1 matching 11 bases. Germline trimming cut 5 bases from V and 6 bases from J; bases unmatched to any gene: 7. CDR3 length equals 15 residues. CDR1 and CDR2 from the germline V gene are SGHVS and FQNEAQ.

V is TRBV10-2 and J is TRBJ2-7, with D perhaps matching TRBD1 (6 bases). Germline loops: CDR1 WSHSY, CDR2 SAAADI. The V gene lost 4 bases and the J gene lost 6 bases, with 13 bases spanning the gap. This CDR3 is 13 amino acids long. For the CDR3, the DNA is TGCGCCAGCAGTGTAAGGGGGTCGGGCGAGCAGTACTTC. Protein: CASSVRGSGEQYF.

This clone was observed a handful of times. V is TRBV5-1 and J is TRBJ2-7, with D tentatively TRBD1 (5 bases). Germline lookup yields CDR1 SGHRS and CDR2 YFSETQ. The CDR3 sequence is 17 residues long. Deletions cut 2 bases from V and 0 bases from J, with 18 bases between. DNA of the CDR3: TGCGCCAGCAGCTTTTGGTTGACAGCGCGGAGCTCCTACGAGCAGTACTTC. Amino acid sequence: CASSFWLTARSSYEQYF.

In nucleotides, the CDR3 is TGTGCCAGTAGTATGGCCAGAAATCAGCCCCAGCATTTT. This encodes CASSMARNQPQHF. The J gene is TRBJ1-5, the V gene TRBV19; D is ambiguous. Germline CDR1 and CDR2: LNHDA and SQIVND (reference sequence). CDR3 length: 13 residues. The germline V and J ends were trimmed by 3 bases and 4 bases, with 7 bases remaining between them.

The chain uses TRBV27 and TRBJ1-1; the match to TRBD1 covers 8 bases. V was clipped by 5 bases and J by 4 bases; unmatched bases: 12. The CDR3 is 16 residues long. The germline V gene has CDR1 MNHEY and CDR2 SMNVEV (reference sequence). The CDR3 nucleotides are TGTGCCAGCAGTCTCTCAGAGACAGGGGTATTCACTGAAGCTTTCTTT. Translating gives CASSLSETGVFTEAFF.

The gene calls are TRBV5-1 and TRBJ2-7; 8 nucleotides agree with TRBD1. The CDR3 consists of 18 residues. V dropped 4 bases and J dropped 2; count of bases not matched to a gene: 17. Germline values: CDR1 SGHRS, CDR2 YFSETQ. CDR3 residues: CASSLTGQGAFEPYEQYF. The CDR3 bases are TGCGCCAGCAGCCTCACAGGACAGGGCGCTTTTGAGCCCTACGAGCAGTACTTC. The variable domain in full, completed from reference TRBV5-1 and TRBJ2-7, reads KAGVTQTPRYLIKTRGQQVTLSCSPISGHRSVSWYQQTPGQGLQFLFEYFSETQRNKGNFPGRFSGRQFSNSRSEMNVSTLELGDSALYLCASSLTGQGAFEPYEQYFGPGTRLTVT.

The chain couples TRBV6-6 to TRBJ1-1; possibly TRBD1 for D (6 bases). Germline-derived CDR1 and CDR2 are MNHNY and SVGAGI (reference sequence). This CDR3 is 12 amino acids long. V dropped 5 bases and J dropped 7 bases, with 11 bases sitting between them. The CDR3 loop reads CASSTGSLEAFF. The CDR3 DNA is TGTGCCAGCAGTACAGGGTCCCTTGAAGCTTTCTTT.

The rearrangement uses TRBV9 and TRBJ2-5, with a possible D match to TRBD1 (5 bases). Looked up from germline, CDR1 is SGDLS and CDR2 is YYNGEE. Trimming removed 2 bases from V and 5 bases from J, with 16 bases in between. The CDR3 consists of 15 residues. The CDR3 nucleotides are TGTGCCAGCAGCGTCCGGACACTCTTGGGGGAGACCCAGTACTTC. Amino acid sequence: CASSVRTLLGETQYF. The full variable domain, completed using reference TRBV9 and TRBJ2-5, is DSGVTQTPKHLITATGQRVTLRCSPRSGDLSVYWYQQSLDQGLQFLIQYYNGEERAKGNILERFSAQQFPDLHSELNLSSLELGDSALYFCASSVRTLLGETQYFGPGTRLLVL.

This clone is a singleton in its sample. This chain uses TRBV7-9 with TRBJ1-3, with TRBD1 identical over 9 bases. V trimming: 3 bases; J trimming: 3 bases; junction bases outside the gene matches: 0. This CDR3 contains 14 residues. Germline CDR1 SEHNR, CDR2 FQNEAQ (reference sequence). The CDR3 sequence is CASSLTGGGNTIYF. For the CDR3, the DNA is TGTGCCAGCAGCTTGACAGGGGGTGGAAACACCATATATTTT.

This rearrangement joins TRBV11-3 to TRBJ2-7, with D perhaps TRBD2 (5 bases). Germline V lookup: CDR1 SGHNT, CDR2 YENEEA. V lost 5 bases and J 7 bases, leaving 24 bases between the germline ends. The CDR3 is 16 residues long. DNA of the CDR3: TGTGCCAGCAGCCCCCCTACGGCTGTCGGGTCGGGGGAGCAGTACTTC. It encodes CASSPPTAVGSGEQYF.

The rearrangement links TRBV6-5 to TRBJ2-7, with 11 bases fitting TRBD1. The junction had 3 bases not matched to a gene; V was cut back by 2 bases and J by 6 bases. Looked up from germline, CDR1 is MNHEY and CDR2 is SVGAGI. The CDR3 consists of 14 residues. The CDR3 loop reads CASSYRDRGSEQYF. CDR3 in DNA: TGTGCCAGCAGTTACAGGGACAGGGGGTCCGAGCAGTACTTC.

Written as DNA, the CDR3 is TGTGCCAGCCGTAACAATGAACTGACTAGCGGGAGAATGGATGAGCAGTTCTTC. This encodes CASRNNELTSGRMDEQFF. This rearrangement joins TRBV28 to TRBJ2-1; 12 bases align to TRBD2. The junction had 19 bases not matched to a gene; V was cut back by 8 bases and J by 8 bases. This CDR3 comprises 18 residues. Germline-derived CDR1 and CDR2 are MDHEN and SYDVKM.